This TCR beta chain was identified during a study of blood T cell repertoires in COVID-19. Study-level background: Acute and convalescent COVID-19 specimens originated in the United States, Italy and Spain. Sources were T cells, B-cell-depleted T cells, or PBMCs; the material itself was cDNA or gDNA.

This CDR3 is 14 amino acids long. The V gene's germline CDR1 is GTSNPN and CDR2 SVGIG (reference sequence). V was pared by 4 bases and J by 5 bases, with 14 bases between. In the original workflow: How many nucleated cells were present was estimated from reference gene primer amplification. The protocol was immunoSEQ multiplex PCR, while the TCRdb copy is restricted to in-frame clones and leaves out a portion. D and trimming were read from the DNA, whereas the V and J calls and clone size are those reported in that table. The table has 200,000 or so clones, about 88% seen once. The chain employs TRBV30 and TRBJ2-2, with D perhaps matching TRBD1 (6 bases). The sequence derives from a man in his 70s with acute or convalescent COVID-19. Input material: peripheral blood. The CDR3 DNA reads TGTGCCTGGACTCGACAGGTTGGGACCGGGGAGCTGTTTTTT. This translates into CAWTRQVGTGELFF.